A single T cell receptor beta chain is shown here with its context. Its antigen is unidentified. This entry belongs to a study of CD8 T cell repertoires and HIV-1 epitope variants. Study-wide background: Each of Twenty-five Gag and Nef epitope peptides stimulated a separate culture.

The V segment lost 10 bases and the J segment 0 bases; nucleotides outside the gene matches: 11. This CDR3 spans 15 amino acids. Germline CDR1 LNHNV, CDR2 YYDKDF (reference sequence). The protocol was immunoSEQ multiplex PCR, while the TCRdb copy is restricted to in-frame clones and leaves out a portion. This table holds 4,500 to 5,500 clones, 55% to 75% found once. The chain carries TRBV15 and TRBJ1-1; 7 nucleotides align to TRBD1. Sample: cultured CD8+ T cells derived from PBMCs. The receptor was isolated from a male donor with HIV. The CDR3 sequence: CASGKTGTLNTEAFF. The CDR3 nucleotides read TGTGCCAGCGGAAAGACAGGGACATTGAACACTGAAGCTTTCTTT.